This T cell receptor (beta chain) was sequenced for a study of T cells in Graves' hyperthyroidism and ophthalmopathy. In patients aged 18 to 65, hyperthyroidism was newly diagnosed, with duration under 2 months. Germline assignment: CDR1 MNHNS and CDR2 SASEGT. The CDR3 extends over 13 amino acids. Worth noting for this clonotype: Relative to the germline gene, one junction end is altered; a read error may explain this.

Amplification yielded TCR beta CDR3 regions, with RNA transcripts as the source. With the HTBI primer set, the TCR CDR3 went through a first round of RT-PCR. MiXCR, applied by TCRdb to the multiplex PCR reads, yields one record per CDR3 protein. The sample contains about 760,000 distinct CDR3 sequences, just over 35% of which appear only once. Sequencing used blood. This TCR was sampled from a middle-aged woman with Graves' hyperthyroidism. J is TRBJ1-5 and V is TRBV6-1; D perhaps matches TRBD1 (6 bases). The CDR3 region has the DNA TGTGCCAGCAGTTACCTAAGTACAGGGATATCGTATTTT. Protein sequence: CASSYLSTGISYF.